This T cell receptor beta chain comes out of a study of blood T cell repertoires in COVID-19. Across the study: Material from acute and convalescent COVID-19 was sourced from the United States, Italy and Spain.

Germline CDR1 reads SGHNT; CDR2 reads YENEEA. The length of the CDR3 is 12 residues. V was cut by 5 bases and J by 6 bases, with 10 bases left in between. Measured with immunoSEQ multiplex PCR; TCRdb has only the in-frame clones, and not every one. In the table there are around 330,000 clones, about nine tenths of which are singletons. Everyone who took part was roughly 18 to 95 years old, and they came from roughly 25 US areas. The chain combines TRBV11-3 with TRBJ1-2; D uncertain. The TCR was taken from a man in his 60s who had recovered from COVID-19. Material: PBMCs or T cells enriched from blood (not recorded which). DNA of the CDR3: TGTGCCAGCAGCCGAGGGAGAGATGGCTACACCTTC. Encoded protein: CASSRGRDGYTF.